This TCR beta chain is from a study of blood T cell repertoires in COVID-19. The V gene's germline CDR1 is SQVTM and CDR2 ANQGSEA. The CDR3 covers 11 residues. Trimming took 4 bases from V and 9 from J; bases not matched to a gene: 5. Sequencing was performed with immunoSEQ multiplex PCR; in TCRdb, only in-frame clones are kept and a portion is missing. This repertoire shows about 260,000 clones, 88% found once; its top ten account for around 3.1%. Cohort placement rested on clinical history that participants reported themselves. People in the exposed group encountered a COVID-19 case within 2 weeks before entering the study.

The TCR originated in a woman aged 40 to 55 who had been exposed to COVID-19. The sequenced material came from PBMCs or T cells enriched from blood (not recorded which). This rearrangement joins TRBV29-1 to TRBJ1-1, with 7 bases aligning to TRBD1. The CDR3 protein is CSVVRTGQAFF. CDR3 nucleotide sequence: TGCAGCGTTGTACGGACAGGCCAAGCTTTCTTT.